This TCR beta chain was sequenced in a study of T-cell reconstitution after alpha-beta-depleted transplantation in children (dated by TCRdb to 2015 to 2016). Turning to the overall study: T-cell immune reconstitution after TCRalphabeta/CD19-depleted allogeneic hematopoietic cell transplantation in children was quantitatively tracked in the study by means of TCR repertoire profiling.

Receptors were amplified or captured by PCR. Sequencing instrument: Illumina HiSeq 2500. TCR library preparation used molecular barcoding, with unique molecular identifiers applied to normalize quantification of the TCRbeta repertoire. TCRdb reran the public reads through fastp at Q25 and MiXCR, keeping productive beta chains. A single entry per CDR3 protein holds the most common genes and DNA from its merged rows. This sample comprises some 340,000 distinct CDR3 sequences, 10% of them detected only once. 2% to 3% of the sample goes to the ten largest clones. The CDR3 measures 15 amino acids from cysteine to phenylalanine. The DNA shown is the 45-base CDR3, in frame from base 1. The V and J ends are trimmed by 4 bases and 2 bases, leaving 15 bases between them. Taken from the germline V gene, the CDR1 and CDR2 loops are MGHDK and SYGVNS. This clonotype was seen a few times. It has no known antigen specificity. Within one base of it there is no much larger clone, and no base qualities were kept.

The sequence links TRBV25-1 to TRBJ2-7; confidence is insufficient to name the D gene. Sequenced here: PBMCs from the stem cell graft donor, sampled from the stem cell graft. The origin of this receptor is a human donor who donated a stem cell graft to a child with acute lymphoblastic leukemia. The CDR3 reads as follows: CASSAALQRPYEQYF. The nucleotide sequence reads as follows: TGTGCCAGCAGTGCCGCGTTGCAAAGGCCCTACGAGCAGTACTTC.